This T cell receptor (beta chain) was identified during a study of identical twins (dated by TCRdb to the mid-2010s). Background on the whole study: To test whether fetal clonotypes persist, the study used deep sequencing on TCR alpha and beta repertoires from monozygotic twins, unrelated adults of various ages, and cord blood. To rule out contamination, replicate twin experiments were performed at different times with different library preparation protocols. The research as a whole found: Out-of-frame TCR alpha sequences shared between twins showed an excess of low generation-probability sequences compared with coincidental sharing between unrelated individuals. In monozygotic twins, out-of-frame TCR alpha sharing was systematically underestimated by recombination models, although the models agreed with sharing between unrelated individuals. Excess twin sharing in beta out-of-frame sequences was weaker because fewer shared sequences lowered the signal-to-noise ratio. Abundant cord blood beta clonotypes carried fewer insertions; young adult naive repertoires showed a weaker similar trend, while memory repertoires showed none. Because the same donors could not be followed over many years, the conclusions depended on cross-sectional statistical analysis. Zero-insertion analyses could be partly confounded by invariant T cells such as MAIT and iNKT, though diverse VJ usage argued against such confounding for most clonotypes.

Receptor libraries were prepared by 5' RACE. Sequencing took place on an Illumina HiSeq 2000. A universal primer binding site was introduced by template switching, and a unique molecular identifier was present in the final cDNA, enabling accurate counting of TCR cDNA molecules. First-strand cDNA for TCR alpha and beta chains was synthesized from specific primers in the conserved constant-segment region. Each cDNA library was double barcoded, with a SMART-Mk sample barcode plus Illumina barcodes, to control for contamination. TruSeq adapter sequences and Illumina sample barcodes were added in two successive PCR steps. The Illumina HiSeq platform was used with custom primers to sequence TCR alpha and beta cDNA libraries. Per the source publication's procedure: Raw reads were processed with MiGEC to extract unique molecular identifiers, and MiXCR was used to determine CDR3 positions. For each individual, recombination models were inferred using an EM algorithm with the repgenHMM and IGoR tools. Shared clonotypes were analyzed with the tcR package in R, and sharing was normalized by the product of cloneset sizes. Out-of-frame nonproductive sequences were analyzed to study raw recombination free of thymic and clonal selection effects. Clones were called with MiXCR by TCRdb after fastp trimmed the public reads at Q25, and only in-frame beta chains were retained. Rows merge per CDR3 protein into single entries with the most common DNA and genes. The V and J calls reflect TCRdb's pipeline rather than the authors' work. This sample holds about 490,000 distinct CDR3 sequences; around 15% were observed only once. The biggest ten clones account for about 0.47% of the sample.

This clonotype appeared a few times. There is no known antigen for this receptor. The record has no base qualities; no much larger clone is one base away. The junction shows trimming of 3 bases on V and 8 bases on J, and the gene matches do not reach 10 bases of it. CDR1 SGHRS and CDR2 YFSETQ were looked up in the germline V gene. The CDR3 has 14 amino acids, counting the end cysteine and phenylalanine. Of all the DNA, just the CDR3 is kept, 42 bases in frame from base 1. Every donor was a healthy Caucasian. Three pairs of female monozygotic twins, all aged roughly 18 to 29 years, were included in the twin cohort. CD4+ and CD8+ T cell populations were isolated with positive isolation kits from Invitrogen. These data also featured in a second study, about yellow fever vaccine responses in identical twins. The second study also describes: According to the authors, the vaccine-induced T cell response in identical twins seemed to be partly convergent and partly specific to each individual. Focusing on identical twins, the study followed the T cell clones that responded to the vaccine, and did so with precision.

The sample comprised CD4+ T cells sorted from blood. The chain links TRBV5-1 with TRBJ1-2, with TRBD1 matching 7 junction bases. The TCR sequence derives from a woman younger than 35 in good health. The encoded CDR3 is CASSWGQNEGGYTF. The DNA reads TGCGCCAGCAGCTGGGGACAGAACGAAGGGGGCTACACCTTC.